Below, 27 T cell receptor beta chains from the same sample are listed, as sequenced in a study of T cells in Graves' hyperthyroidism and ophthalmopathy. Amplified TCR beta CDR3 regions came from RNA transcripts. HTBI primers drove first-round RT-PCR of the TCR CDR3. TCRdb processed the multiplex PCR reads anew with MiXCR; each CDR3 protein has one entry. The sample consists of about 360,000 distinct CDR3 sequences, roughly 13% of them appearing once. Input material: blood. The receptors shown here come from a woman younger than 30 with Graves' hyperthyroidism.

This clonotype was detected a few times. The DNA for the CDR3 is TGTGCCAGCACCTCCCGGACCTACGAGCAGTACTTC. The encoded protein is CASTSRTYEQYF. V usage is TRBV6-2 or TRBV6-3 and J usage is TRBJ2-7, with D unresolved. Trimming pared 7 bases from V and 2 bases from J, leaving 9 bases between. CDR3 length: 12 amino acids. Germline CDR1 reads MNHEY; CDR2 reads SVGEGT.

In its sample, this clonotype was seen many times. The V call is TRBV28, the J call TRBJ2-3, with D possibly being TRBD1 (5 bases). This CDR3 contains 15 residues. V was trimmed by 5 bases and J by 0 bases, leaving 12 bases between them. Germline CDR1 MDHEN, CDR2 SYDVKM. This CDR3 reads CASSPQGSSTDTQYF. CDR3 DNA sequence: TGTGCCAGCAGTCCCCAGGGATCTAGCACAGATACGCAGTATTTT.

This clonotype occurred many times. CDR3 sequence reads: CASSKGTSGYNEQFF. CDR3 nucleotide sequence: TGTGCCAGCAGTAAAGGGACTAGCGGCTACAATGAGCAGTTCTTC. The V gene is TRBV27, the J gene TRBJ2-1; 11 nucleotides line up with TRBD2. CDR3 length: 15 residues. V dropped 5 bases and J dropped 3; count of bases not matched to a gene: 3. CDR1 is MNHEY and CDR2 is SMNVEV in the germline V gene (reference sequence).

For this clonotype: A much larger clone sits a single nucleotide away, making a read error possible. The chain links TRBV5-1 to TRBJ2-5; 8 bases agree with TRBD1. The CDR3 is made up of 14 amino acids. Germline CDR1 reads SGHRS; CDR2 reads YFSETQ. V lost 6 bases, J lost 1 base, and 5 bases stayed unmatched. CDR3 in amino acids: CASTLGQAQETQYF. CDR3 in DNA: TGCGCCAGCACATTGGGACAGGCCCAAGAGACCCAGTACTTC.

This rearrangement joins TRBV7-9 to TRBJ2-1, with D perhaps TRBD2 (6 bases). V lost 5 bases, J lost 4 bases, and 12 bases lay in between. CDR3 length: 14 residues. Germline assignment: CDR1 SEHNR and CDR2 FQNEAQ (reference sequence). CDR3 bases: TGTGCCAGCAGCCCCCGGGACTTTTACAATGAGCAGTTCTTC. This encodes CASSPRDFYNEQFF.

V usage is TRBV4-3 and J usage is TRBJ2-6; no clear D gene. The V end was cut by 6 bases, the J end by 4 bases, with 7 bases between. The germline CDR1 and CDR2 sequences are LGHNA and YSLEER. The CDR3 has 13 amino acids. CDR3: CASRDVGANVLTF. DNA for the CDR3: TGCGCCAGCAGGGATGTCGGGGCCAACGTCCTGACTTTC.

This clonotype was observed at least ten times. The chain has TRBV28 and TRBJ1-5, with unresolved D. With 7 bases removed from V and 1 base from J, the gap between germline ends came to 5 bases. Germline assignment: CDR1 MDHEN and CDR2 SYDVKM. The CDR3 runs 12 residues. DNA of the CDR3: TGTGCCAGCACCTCAAGCAATCAGCCCCAGCATTTT. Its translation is CASTSSNQPQHF.

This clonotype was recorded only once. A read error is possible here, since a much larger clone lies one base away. This CDR3 is CASSIREGPDEQFF. The CDR3 nucleotides read TGCGCCAGCAGCATTCGTGAAGGGCCGGATGAGCAGTTCTTC. The chain has TRBV4-1 and TRBJ2-1; D is undetermined. The CDR3 loop spans 14 amino acids. V lost 5 bases, J lost 8 bases, and 16 bases lay in between. CDR1 MGHRA and CDR2 YSYEKL come from the germline V gene.

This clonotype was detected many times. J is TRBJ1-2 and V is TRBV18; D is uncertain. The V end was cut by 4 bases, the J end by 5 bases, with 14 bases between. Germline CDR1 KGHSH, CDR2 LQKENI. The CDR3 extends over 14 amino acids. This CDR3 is CASSLAVSDYGYTF. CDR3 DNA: TGTGCCAGCTCACTGGCGGTGTCGGATTATGGCTACACCTTC.

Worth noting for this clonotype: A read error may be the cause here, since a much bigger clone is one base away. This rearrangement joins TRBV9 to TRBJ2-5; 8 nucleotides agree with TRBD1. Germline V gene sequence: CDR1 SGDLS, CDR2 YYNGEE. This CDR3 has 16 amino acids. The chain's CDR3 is CASGVAPQGAGETQYF. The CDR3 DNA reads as TGTGCCAGCGGCGTAGCCCCGCAGGGGGCGGGGGAGACCCAGTACTTC.

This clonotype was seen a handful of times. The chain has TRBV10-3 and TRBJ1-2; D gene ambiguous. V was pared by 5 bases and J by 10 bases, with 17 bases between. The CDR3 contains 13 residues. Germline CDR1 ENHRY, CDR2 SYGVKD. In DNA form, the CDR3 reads TGTGCCATCAGTCCCGAGGACGGCGGAATCTACACCTTC. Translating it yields CAISPEDGGIYTF.

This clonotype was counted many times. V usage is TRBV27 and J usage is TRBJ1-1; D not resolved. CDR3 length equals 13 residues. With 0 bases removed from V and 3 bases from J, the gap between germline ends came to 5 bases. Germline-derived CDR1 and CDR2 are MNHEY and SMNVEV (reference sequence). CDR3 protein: CASSLSLYTEAFF. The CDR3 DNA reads TGTGCCAGCAGTTTATCCCTGTACACTGAAGCTTTCTTT.

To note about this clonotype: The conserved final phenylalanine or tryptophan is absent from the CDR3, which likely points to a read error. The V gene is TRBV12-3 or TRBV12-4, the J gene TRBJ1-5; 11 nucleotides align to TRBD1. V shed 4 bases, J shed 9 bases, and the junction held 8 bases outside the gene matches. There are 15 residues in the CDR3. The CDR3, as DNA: TGTGCCAGCAGTTCGATGGGACAGGGGGTCCGGCCCCAGCATCTT. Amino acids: CASSSMGQGVRPQHL.

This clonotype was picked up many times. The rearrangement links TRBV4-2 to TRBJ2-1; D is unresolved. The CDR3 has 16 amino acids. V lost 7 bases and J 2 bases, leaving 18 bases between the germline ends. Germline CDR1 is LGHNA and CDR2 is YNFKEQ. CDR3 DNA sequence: TGTGCCAGCACCTTCGCCCACCCGTCAGCCTACAATGAGCAGTTCTTC. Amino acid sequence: CASTFAHPSAYNEQFF.

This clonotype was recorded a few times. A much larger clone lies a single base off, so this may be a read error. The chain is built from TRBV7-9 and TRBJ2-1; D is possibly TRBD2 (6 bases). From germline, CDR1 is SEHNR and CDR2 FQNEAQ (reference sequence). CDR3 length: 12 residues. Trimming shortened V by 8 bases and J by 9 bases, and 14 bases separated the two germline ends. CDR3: CASGGGAPEQFF. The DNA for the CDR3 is TGTGCCAGCGGCGGCGGGGCACCTGAGCAGTTCTTC.

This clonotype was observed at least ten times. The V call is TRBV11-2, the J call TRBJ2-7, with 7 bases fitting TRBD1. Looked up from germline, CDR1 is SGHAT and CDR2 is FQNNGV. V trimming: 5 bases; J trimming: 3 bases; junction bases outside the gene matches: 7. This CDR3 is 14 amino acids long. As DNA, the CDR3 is TGTGCCAGCAGCCCGAGACAGGGCCTCTACGAGCAGTACTTC. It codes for CASSPRQGLYEQYF.

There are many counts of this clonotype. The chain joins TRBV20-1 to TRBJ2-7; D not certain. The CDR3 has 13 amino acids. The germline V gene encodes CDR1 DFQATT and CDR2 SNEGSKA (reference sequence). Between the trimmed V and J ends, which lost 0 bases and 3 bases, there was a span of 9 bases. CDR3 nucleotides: TGCAGTGCTAGAGACAGGTTGGACTACGAGCAGTACTTC. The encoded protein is CSARDRLDYEQYF.

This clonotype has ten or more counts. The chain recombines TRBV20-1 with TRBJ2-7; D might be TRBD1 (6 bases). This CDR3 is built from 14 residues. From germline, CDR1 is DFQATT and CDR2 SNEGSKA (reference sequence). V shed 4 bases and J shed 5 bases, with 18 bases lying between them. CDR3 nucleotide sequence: TGCAGTGCTAATATCAGGGGTTTTATCAACGAGCAGTACTTC. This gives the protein CSANIRGFINEQYF.

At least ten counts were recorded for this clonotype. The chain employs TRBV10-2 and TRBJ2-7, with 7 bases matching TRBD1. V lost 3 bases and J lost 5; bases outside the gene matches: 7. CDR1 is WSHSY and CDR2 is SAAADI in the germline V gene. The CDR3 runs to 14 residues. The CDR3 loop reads CASSEGGGSHEQYF. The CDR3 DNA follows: TGCGCCAGCAGTGAAGGGGGCGGGTCTCACGAGCAGTACTTC.

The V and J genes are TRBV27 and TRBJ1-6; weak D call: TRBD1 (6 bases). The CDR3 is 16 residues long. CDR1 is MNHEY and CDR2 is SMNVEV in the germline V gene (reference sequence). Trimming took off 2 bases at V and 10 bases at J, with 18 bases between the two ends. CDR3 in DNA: TGTGCCAGCAGTTTAGTGGGGGCAGGGGTCAGGTCACCCCTCCACTTT. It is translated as CASSLVGAGVRSPLHF.

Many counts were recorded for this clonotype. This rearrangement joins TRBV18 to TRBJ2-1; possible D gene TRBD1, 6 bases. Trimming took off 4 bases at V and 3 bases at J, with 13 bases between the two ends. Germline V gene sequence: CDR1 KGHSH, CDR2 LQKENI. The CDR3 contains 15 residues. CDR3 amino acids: CASSRTQGNYNEQFF. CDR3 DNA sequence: TGTGCCAGCTCACGGACACAGGGTAACTACAATGAGCAGTTCTTC. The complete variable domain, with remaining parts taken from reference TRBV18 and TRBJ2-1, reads NAGVMQNPRHLVRRRGQEARLRCSPMKGHSHVYWYRQLPEEGLKFMVYLQKENIIDESGMPKERFSAEFPKEGPSILRIQQVVRGDSAAYFCASSRTQGNYNEQFFGPGTRLTVL.

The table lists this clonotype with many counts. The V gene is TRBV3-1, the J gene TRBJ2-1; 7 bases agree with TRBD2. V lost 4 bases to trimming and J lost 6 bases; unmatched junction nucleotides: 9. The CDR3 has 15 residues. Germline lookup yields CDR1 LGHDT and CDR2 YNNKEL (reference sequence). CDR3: CASSPWGGVRNEQFF. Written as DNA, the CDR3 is TGTGCCAGCAGCCCATGGGGGGGGGTTCGCAATGAGCAGTTCTTC.

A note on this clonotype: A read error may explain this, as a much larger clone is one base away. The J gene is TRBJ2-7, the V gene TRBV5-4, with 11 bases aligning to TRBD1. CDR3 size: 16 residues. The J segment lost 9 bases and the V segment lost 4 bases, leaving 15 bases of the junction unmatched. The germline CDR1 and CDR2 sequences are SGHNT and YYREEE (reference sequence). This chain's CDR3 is CASSLQSGTGGMGQYF. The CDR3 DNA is TGTGCCAGCAGCCTACAGTCCGGGACAGGGGGTATGGGGCAGTACTTC.

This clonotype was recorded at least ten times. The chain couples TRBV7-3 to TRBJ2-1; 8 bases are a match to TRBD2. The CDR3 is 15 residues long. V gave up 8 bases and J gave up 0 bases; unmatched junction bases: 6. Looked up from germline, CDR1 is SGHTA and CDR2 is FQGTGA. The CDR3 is CASALLADSYNEQFF. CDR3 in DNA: TGTGCCAGCGCCCTACTAGCGGACTCCTACAATGAGCAGTTCTTC.

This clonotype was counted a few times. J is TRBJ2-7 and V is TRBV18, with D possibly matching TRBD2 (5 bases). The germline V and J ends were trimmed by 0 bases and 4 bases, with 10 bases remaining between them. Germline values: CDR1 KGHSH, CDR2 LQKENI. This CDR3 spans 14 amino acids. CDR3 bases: TGTGCCAGCTCACCACCGGAAGGCGGGTACGAGCAGTACTTC. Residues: CASSPPEGGYEQYF.

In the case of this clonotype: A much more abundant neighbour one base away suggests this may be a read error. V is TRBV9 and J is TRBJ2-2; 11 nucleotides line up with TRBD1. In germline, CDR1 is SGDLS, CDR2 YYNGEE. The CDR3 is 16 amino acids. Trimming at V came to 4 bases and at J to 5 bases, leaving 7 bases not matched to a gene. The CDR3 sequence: CASSPKGQGGTGELFF. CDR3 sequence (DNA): TGTGCCAGCAGCCCTAAGGGACAGGGGGGGACCGGGGAGCTGTTTTTT.

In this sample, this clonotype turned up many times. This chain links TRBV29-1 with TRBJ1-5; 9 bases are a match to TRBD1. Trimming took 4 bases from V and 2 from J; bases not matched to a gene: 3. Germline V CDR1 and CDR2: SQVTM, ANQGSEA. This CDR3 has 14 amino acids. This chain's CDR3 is CSVGTGEGNQPQHF. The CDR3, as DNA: TGCAGCGTTGGGACAGGGGAGGGCAATCAGCCCCAGCATTTT.